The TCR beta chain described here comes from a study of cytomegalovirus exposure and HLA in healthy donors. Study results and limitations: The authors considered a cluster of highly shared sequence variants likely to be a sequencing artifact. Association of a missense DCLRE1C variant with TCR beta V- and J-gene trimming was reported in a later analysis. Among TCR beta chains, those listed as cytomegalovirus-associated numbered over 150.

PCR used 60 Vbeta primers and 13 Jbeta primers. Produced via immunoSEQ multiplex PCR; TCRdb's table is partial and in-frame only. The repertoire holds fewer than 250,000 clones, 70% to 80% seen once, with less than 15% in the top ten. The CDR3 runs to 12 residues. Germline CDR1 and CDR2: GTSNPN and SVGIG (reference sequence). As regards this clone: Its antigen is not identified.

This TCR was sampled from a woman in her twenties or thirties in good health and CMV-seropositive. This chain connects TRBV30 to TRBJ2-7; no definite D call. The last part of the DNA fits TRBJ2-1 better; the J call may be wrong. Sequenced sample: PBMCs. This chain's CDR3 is CAWSVGPWEQFF. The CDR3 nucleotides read TGTGCCTGGAGTGTAGGGCCGTGGGAGCAGTTCTTC.